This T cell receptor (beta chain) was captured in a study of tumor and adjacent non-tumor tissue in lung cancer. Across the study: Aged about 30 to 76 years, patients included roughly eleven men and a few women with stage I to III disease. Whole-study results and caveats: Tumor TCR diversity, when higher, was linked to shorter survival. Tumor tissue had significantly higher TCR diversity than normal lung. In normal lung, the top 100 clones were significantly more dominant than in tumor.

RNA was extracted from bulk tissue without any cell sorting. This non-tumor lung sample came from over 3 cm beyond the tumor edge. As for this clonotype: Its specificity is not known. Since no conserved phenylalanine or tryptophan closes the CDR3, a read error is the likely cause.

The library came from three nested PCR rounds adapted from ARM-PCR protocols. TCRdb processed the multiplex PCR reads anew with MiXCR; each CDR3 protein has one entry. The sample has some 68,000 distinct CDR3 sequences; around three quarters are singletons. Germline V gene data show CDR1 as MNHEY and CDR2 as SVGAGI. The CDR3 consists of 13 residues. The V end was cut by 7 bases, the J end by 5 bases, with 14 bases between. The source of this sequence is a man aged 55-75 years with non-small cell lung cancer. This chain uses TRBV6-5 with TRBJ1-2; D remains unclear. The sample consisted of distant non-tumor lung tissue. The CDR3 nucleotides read TGTGCCAGCACCCCCGAGGGCGGGTATGGCTACACCTCC. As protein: CASTPEGGYGYTS.